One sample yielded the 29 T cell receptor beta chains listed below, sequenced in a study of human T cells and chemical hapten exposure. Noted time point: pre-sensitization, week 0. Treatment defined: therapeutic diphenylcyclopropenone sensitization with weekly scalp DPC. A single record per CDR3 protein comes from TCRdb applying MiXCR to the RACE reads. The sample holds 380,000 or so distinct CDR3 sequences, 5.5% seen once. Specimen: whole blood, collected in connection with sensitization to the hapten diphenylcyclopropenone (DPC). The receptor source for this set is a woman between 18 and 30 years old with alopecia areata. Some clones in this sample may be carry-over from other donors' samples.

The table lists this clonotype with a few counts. CDR3 nucleotide sequence: TGCGCCAGTGTCCGACTAGCGGGGTCTTCAGATACGCAGTATTTT. This translates into CASVRLAGSSDTQYF. V is TRBV5-1 and J is TRBJ2-3; 11 bases map to TRBD2. V trimming: 8 bases; J trimming: 4 bases; junction bases outside the gene matches: 9. Germline lookup yields CDR1 SGHRS and CDR2 YFSETQ. This CDR3 has 15 residues.

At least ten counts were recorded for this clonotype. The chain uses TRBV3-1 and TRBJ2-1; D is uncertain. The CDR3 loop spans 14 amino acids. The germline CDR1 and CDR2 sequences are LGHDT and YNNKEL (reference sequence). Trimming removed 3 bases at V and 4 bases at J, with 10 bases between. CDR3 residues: CASSQSGPYNEQFF. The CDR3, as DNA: TGTGCCAGCAGCCAGTCCGGGCCATACAATGAGCAGTTCTTC.

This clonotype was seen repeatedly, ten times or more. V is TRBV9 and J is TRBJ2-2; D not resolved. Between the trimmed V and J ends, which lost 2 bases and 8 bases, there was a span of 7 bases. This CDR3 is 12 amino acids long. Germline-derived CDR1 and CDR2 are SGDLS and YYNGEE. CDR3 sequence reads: CASSVVRGELFF. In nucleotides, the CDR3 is TGTGCCAGCAGCGTCGTAAGAGGGGAGCTGTTTTTT.

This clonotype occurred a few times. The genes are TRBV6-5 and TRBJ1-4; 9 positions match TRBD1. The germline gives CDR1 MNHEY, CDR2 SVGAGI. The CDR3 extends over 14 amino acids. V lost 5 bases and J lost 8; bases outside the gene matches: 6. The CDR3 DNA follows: TGTGCCAGCAGTGAGACAGGGGGTCACGAAAAACTGTTTTTT. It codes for CASSETGGHEKLFF.

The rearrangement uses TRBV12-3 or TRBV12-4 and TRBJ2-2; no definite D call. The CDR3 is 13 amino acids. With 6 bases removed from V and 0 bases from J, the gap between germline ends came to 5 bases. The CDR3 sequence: CASRDPNTGELFF. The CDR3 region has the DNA TGTGCCAGCAGGGACCCGAACACCGGGGAGCTGTTTTTT.

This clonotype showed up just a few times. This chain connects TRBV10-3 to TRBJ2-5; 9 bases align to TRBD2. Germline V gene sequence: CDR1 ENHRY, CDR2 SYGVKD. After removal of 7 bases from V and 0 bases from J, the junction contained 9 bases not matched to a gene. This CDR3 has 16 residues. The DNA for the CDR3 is TGTGCCATCAAGGCTAGCGGGGAGCGCAACCAAGAGACCCAGTACTTC. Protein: CAIKASGERNQETQYF.

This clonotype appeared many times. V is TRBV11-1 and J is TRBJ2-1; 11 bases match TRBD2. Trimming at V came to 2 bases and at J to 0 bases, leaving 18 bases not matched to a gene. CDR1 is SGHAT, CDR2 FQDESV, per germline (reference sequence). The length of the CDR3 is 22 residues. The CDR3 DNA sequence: TGTGCCAGCAGCTTACAATTACTACCGGGACTAGCGGATCAGTTCTCCTACAATGAGCAGTTCTTC. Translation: CASSLQLLPGLADQFSYNEQFF.

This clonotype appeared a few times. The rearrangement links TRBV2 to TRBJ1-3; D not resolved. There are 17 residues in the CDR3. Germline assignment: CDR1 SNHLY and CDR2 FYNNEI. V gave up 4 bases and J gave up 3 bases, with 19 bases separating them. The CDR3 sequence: CASSGRIGSSYGNTIYF. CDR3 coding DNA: TGTGCCAGCAGTGGAAGGATCGGGAGCTCTTATGGAAACACCATATATTTT.

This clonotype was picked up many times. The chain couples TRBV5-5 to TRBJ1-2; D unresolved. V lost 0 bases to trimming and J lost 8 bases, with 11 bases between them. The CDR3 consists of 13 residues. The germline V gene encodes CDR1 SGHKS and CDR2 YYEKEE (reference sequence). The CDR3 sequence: CASSLVPAGGYTF. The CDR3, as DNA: TGTGCCAGCAGCTTGGTTCCAGCGGGGGGCTACACCTTC. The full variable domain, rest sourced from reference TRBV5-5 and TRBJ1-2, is DAGVTQSPTHLIKTRGQQVTLRCSPISGHKSVSWYQQVLGQGPQFIFQYYEKEERGRGNFPDRFSARQFPNYSSELNVNALLLGDSALYLCASSLVPAGGYTFGSGTRLTVV.

As DNA, the CDR3 is TGTGCCAGCAGCTTAGTAGGGAATCCCGAATCGGAAGCTTTCTTT. This sequence encodes CASSLVGNPESEAFF. The chain couples TRBV11-2 to TRBJ1-1; no definite D call. The CDR3 sequence is 15 residues long. Germline-derived CDR1 and CDR2 are SGHAT and FQNNGV. V lost 1 base and J lost 8, with 17 bases in between.

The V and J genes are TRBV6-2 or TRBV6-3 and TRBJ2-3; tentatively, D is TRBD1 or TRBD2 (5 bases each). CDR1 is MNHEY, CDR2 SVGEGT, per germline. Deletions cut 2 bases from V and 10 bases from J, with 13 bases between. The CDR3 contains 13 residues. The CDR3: CASSYEGPVAQYF. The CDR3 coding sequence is TGTGCCAGCAGTTACGAGGGGCCCGTGGCGCAGTATTTT.

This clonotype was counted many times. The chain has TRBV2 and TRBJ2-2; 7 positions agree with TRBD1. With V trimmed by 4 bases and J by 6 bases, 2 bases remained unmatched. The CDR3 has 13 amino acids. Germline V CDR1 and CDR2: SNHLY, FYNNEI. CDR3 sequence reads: CASSVTGAGELFF. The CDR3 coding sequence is TGTGCCAGCAGTGTTACAGGGGCCGGGGAGCTGTTTTTT.

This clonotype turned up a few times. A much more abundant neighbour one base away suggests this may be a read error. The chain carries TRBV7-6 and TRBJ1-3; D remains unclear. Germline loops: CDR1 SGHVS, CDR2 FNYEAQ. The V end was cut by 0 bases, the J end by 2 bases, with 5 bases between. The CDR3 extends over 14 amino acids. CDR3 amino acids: CASSLAVTGNTIYF. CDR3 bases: TGTGCCAGCAGCTTAGCGGTCACTGGAAACACCATATATTTT.

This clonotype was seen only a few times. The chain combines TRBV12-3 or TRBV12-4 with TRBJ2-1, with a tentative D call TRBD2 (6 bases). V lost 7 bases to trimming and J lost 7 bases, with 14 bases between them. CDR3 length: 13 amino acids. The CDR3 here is CASKLLARNEQFF. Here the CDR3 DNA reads TGTGCCAGCAAATTACTAGCTCGAAATGAGCAGTTCTTC.

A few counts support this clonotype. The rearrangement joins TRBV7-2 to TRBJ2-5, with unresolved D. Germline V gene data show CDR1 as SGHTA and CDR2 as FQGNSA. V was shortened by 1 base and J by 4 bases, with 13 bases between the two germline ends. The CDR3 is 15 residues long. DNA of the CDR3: TGTGCCAGCAGCTTAGTCGGCAGGTTGGGAGAGACCCAGTACTTC. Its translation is CASSLVGRLGETQYF.

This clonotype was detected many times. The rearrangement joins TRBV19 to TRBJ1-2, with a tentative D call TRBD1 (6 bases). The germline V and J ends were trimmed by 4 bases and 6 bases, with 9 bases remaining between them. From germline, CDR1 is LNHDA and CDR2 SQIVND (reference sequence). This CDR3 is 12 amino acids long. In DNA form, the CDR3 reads TGTGCCAGTAGTAGATACAGGGATGGCTACACCTTC. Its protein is CASSRYRDGYTF.

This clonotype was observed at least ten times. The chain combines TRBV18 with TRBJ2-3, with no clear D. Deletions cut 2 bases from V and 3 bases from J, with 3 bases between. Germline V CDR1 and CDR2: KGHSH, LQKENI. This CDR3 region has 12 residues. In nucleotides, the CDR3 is TGTGCCAGCTCACCAGTGACAGATACGCAGTATTTT. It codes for CASSPVTDTQYF.

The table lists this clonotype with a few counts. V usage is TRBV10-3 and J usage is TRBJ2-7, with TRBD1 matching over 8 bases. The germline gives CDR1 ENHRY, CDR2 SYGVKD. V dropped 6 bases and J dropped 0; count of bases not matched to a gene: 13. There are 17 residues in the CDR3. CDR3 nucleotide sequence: TGTGCCATCAGCGAGACCGGGACAGGTCTTCGCTCCTACGAGCAGTACTTC. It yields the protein CAISETGTGLRSYEQYF.

The CDR3 is CASEGRSLTDTQYF. In nucleotides, the CDR3 is TGTGCCAGTGAAGGACGGAGTTTGACAGATACGCAGTATTTT. The chain has TRBV6-2 or TRBV6-3 and TRBJ2-3; D call uncertain. The length of the CDR3 is 14 residues. Trimming took off 9 bases at V and 3 bases at J, with 16 bases between the two ends. From germline, CDR1 is MNHEY and CDR2 SVGEGT.

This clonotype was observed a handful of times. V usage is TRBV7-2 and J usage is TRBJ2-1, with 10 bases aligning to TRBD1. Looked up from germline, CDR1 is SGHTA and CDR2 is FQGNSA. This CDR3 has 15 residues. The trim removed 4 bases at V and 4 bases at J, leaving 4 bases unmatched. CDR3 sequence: CASSSGQGIYNEQFF. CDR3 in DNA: TGTGCCAGCAGCTCGGGACAGGGGATTTACAATGAGCAGTTCTTC.

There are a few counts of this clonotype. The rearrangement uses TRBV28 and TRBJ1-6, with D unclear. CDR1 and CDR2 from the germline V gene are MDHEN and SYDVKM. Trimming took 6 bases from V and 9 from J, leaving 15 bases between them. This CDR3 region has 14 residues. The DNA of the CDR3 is TGTGCCAGCAGACCCGACGGCGTGTCTTCACCCCTCCACTTT. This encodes CASRPDGVSSPLHF.

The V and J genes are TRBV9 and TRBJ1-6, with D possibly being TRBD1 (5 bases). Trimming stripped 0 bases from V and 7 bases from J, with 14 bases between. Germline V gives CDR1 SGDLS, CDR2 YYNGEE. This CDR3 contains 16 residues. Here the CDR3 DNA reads TGTGCCAGCAGCGTAGGGATGACGGGACGCAATTCACCCCTCCACTTT. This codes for CASSVGMTGRNSPLHF.

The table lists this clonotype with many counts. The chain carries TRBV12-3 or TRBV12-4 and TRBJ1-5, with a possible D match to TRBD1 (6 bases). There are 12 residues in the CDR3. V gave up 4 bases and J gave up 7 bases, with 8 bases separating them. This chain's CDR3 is CASSSGEQPQHF. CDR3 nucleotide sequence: TGTGCCAGCAGTTCAGGGGAACAGCCCCAGCATTTT.

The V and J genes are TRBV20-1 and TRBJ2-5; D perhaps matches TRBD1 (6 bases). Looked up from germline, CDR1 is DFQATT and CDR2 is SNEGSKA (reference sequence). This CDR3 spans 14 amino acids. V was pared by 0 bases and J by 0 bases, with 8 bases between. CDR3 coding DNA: TGCAGTGCTAGAGATCAGGGGTACCAAGAGACCCAGTACTTC. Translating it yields CSARDQGYQETQYF.

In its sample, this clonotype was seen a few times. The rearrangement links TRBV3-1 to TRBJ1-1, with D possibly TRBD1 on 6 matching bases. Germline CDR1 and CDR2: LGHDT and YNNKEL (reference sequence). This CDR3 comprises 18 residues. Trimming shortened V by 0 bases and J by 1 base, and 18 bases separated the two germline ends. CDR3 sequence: CASSQDEGQPEGNTEAFF. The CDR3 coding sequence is TGTGCCAGCAGCCAAGACGAGGGACAACCCGAGGGGAACACTGAAGCTTTCTTT. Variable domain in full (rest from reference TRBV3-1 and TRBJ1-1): DTAVSQTPKYLVTQMGNDKSIKCEQNLGHDTMYWYKQDSKKFLKIMFSYNNKELIINETVPNRFSPKSPDKAHLNLHINSLELGDSAVYFCASSQDEGQPEGNTEAFFGQGTRLTVV.

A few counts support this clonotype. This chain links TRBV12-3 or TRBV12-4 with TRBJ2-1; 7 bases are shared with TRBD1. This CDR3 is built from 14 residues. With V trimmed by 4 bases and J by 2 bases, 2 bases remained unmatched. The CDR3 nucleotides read TGTGCCAGCAGTTCGGACAGGACCTACAATGAGCAGTTCTTC. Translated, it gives CASSSDRTYNEQFF.

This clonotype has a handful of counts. The CDR3 sequence: CSVDKQRSYNEQFF. The CDR3 DNA reads as TGCAGCGTTGACAAACAGCGCTCCTACAATGAGCAGTTCTTC. The J gene is TRBJ2-1, the V gene TRBV29-1; D is undetermined. Trimming left V 3 bases short and J 0 bases short, with 9 bases between. This CDR3 comprises 14 residues. In germline, CDR1 is SQVTM, CDR2 ANQGSEA.

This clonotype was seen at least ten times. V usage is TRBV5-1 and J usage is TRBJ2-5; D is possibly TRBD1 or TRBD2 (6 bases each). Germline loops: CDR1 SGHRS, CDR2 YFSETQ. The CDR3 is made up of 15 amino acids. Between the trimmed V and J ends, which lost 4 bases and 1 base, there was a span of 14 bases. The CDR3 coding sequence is TGCGCCAGCAGCGCGGGACGGGGGCCCCAAGAGACCCAGTACTTC. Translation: CASSAGRGPQETQYF.

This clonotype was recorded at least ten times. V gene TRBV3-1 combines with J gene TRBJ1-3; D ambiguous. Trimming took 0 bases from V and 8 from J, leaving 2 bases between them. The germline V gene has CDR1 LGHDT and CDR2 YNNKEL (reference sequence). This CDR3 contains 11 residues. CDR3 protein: CASSQEYTIYF. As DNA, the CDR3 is TGTGCCAGCAGCCAAGAATACACCATATATTTT.